Below, 22 T cell receptor beta chains from the same sample are listed, as sequenced in a study of T-cell memory formation after mild COVID-19. TCRdb reprocessed the 5' RACE reads with MiXCR, giving one entry per CDR3 protein. Here the sample spans about 270,000 distinct CDR3 sequences, more than 15% being singletons. The specimen sequenced was PBMCs or a T cell subset sorted from them (not recorded which). The receptors come from a man younger than 35 who had mild COVID-19 (a few samples of this study predate the infection). Cell type and time point are not known.

The chain carries TRBV5-1 and TRBJ2-3; 10 bases are shared with TRBD1. The V gene end was trimmed by 3 bases and the J gene end by 0 bases; junction bases not matched to a gene: 10. Germline V gene data show CDR1 as SGHRS and CDR2 as YFSETQ. CDR3 length: 18 amino acids. The CDR3 protein is CASSYRTGGYPSTDTQYF. The CDR3 DNA reads TGCGCCAGCAGCTATCGGACAGGGGGGTACCCTAGCACAGATACGCAGTATTTT.

The chain links TRBV7-2 to TRBJ2-3; TRBD1 is a possible D gene (5 bases). The germline CDR1 and CDR2 sequences are SGHTA and FQGNSA. The CDR3 is 15 residues long. Trimming stripped 3 bases from V and 2 bases from J, with 12 bases between. The DNA of the CDR3 is TGTGCCAGCAGCTTCTGGGGCAGGGACACAGATACGCAGTATTTT. Its translation is CASSFWGRDTDTQYF.

This clonotype was seen many times. The chain is built from TRBV12-3 or TRBV12-4 and TRBJ2-7, with 9 bases fitting TRBD2. The CDR3 runs 13 residues. J gave up 7 bases and V 3 bases, and 4 bases lay outside the gene matches. CDR3 loop: CASSLGLAGEQYF. For the CDR3, the DNA is TGTGCCAGCAGTTTGGGGCTAGCGGGAGAGCAGTACTTC.

This clonotype turned up a few times. The chain links TRBV7-2 to TRBJ2-1; D is possibly TRBD2 (5 bases). Germline lookup yields CDR1 SGHTA and CDR2 FQGNSA. Trimming removed 5 bases at V and 12 bases at J, with 17 bases between. The length of the CDR3 is 13 residues. CDR3 bases: TGTGCCAGCAGCCCCTTTACTAGTTCTGTGCAGTTCTTC. Residues: CASSPFTSSVQFF.

The chain links TRBV5-6 to TRBJ2-5, with D perhaps matching TRBD2 (6 bases). From germline, CDR1 is SGHDT and CDR2 YYEEEE. The CDR3 extends over 14 amino acids. V gave up 3 bases and J gave up 4 bases, with 13 bases separating them. The CDR3 DNA follows: TGTGCCAGCAGCTGGCAGGGAGGAGGAGAGACCCAGTACTTC. Its protein is CASSWQGGGETQYF.

The chain has TRBV7-2 and TRBJ2-5; D perhaps matches TRBD2 (5 bases). There are 14 residues in the CDR3. Germline values: CDR1 SGHTA, CDR2 FQGNSA. With 0 bases removed from V and 7 bases from J, the gap between germline ends came to 12 bases. CDR3 coding DNA: TGTGCCAGCAGCTTAGCTCCTAGCCGAGGGACCCAGTACTTC. It codes for CASSLAPSRGTQYF. The whole variable domain, remainder taken from reference TRBV7-2 and TRBJ2-5, is GAGVSQSPSNKVTEKGKDVELRCDPISGHTALYWYRQSLGQGLEFLIYFQGNSAPDKSGLPSDRFSAERTGGSVSTLTIQRTQQEDSAVYLCASSLAPSRGTQYFGPGTRLLVL.

This clonotype has a handful of counts. This chain joins TRBV12-3 or TRBV12-4 and TRBJ1-1, with D possibly being TRBD1 (6 bases). The CDR3 consists of 15 residues. Trimming removed 6 bases from V and 1 base from J, with 15 bases in between. The CDR3 coding sequence is TGTGCCAGCAGCTTATACAGGACAGAGAACACTGAAGCTTTCTTT. It codes for CASSLYRTENTEAFF.

V is TRBV29-1 and J is TRBJ2-6; no clear D gene. The CDR3 spans 15 residues. With 2 bases removed from V and 1 base from J, the gap between germline ends came to 9 bases. Germline lookup yields CDR1 SQVTM and CDR2 ANQGSEA. In DNA form, the CDR3 reads TGCAGCGTTGAATTCCCGAGATCTGGGGCCAACGTCCTGACTTTC. Protein: CSVEFPRSGANVLTF.

This chain connects TRBV15 to TRBJ1-3; D gene uncertain. This CDR3 is 12 amino acids long. Trimming shortened V by 8 bases and J by 2 bases, and 7 bases separated the two germline ends. The germline V gene encodes CDR1 LNHNV and CDR2 YYDKDF (reference sequence). Here the CDR3 DNA reads TGTGCCACCGGCGGGCCTGGAAACACCATATATTTT. This gives the protein CATGGPGNTIYF.

CDR3 sequence: CASSDRTDTQYF. Here the CDR3 DNA reads TGTGCCAGCAGCGATAGGACTGATACGCAGTATTTT. The rearrangement uses TRBV2 and TRBJ2-3; tentatively, D is TRBD2 (5 bases). This CDR3 is built from 12 residues. CDR1 SNHLY and CDR2 FYNNEI come from the germline V gene. V was shortened by 6 bases and J by 6 bases, with 10 bases between the two germline ends. The full variable domain, with the rest looked up from reference TRBV2 and TRBJ2-3, is EPEVTQTPSHQVTQMGQEVILRCVPISNHLYFYWYRQILGQKVEFLVSFYNNEISEKSEIFDDQFSVERPDGSNFTLKIRSTKLEDSAMYFCASSDRTDTQYFGPGTRLTVL.

The chain is built from TRBV12-3 or TRBV12-4 and TRBJ2-7; 10 nucleotides align to TRBD1. The CDR3 runs 14 residues. J lost 4 bases, V lost 6 bases, and 6 bases had no gene match. The CDR3 coding sequence is TGTGCCAGCAGCCTCGACAGGGGGCCTTACGAGCAGTACGTC. Translating gives CASSLDRGPYEQYV.

This clonotype was seen a few times. An end of the junction does not agree with germline; a read error may underlie this. This rearrangement joins TRBV20-1 to TRBJ2-3; unclear D gene. The CDR3 extends over 13 amino acids. Per germline, CDR1 DFQATT and CDR2 SNEGSKA (reference sequence). As DNA, the CDR3 is TGCAGTGCTAGAGGGAGTAGCAGAGATACGCAGTATTTT. It specifies CSARGSSRDTQYF.

The CDR3 DNA reads as TGTGCCAGCAGAGACGACGGTCACGAGACCCAGTACTTC. Translation: CASRDDGHETQYF. The chain combines TRBV9 with TRBJ2-5; D gene ambiguous. Germline V gene data show CDR1 as SGDLS and CDR2 as YYNGEE. The CDR3 totals 13 residues. The V end lost 5 bases, the J end lost 5 bases, and 13 bases lay between the germline ends. Using reference TRBV9 and TRBJ2-5 for the parts outside the CDR3, the full variable domain is DSGVTQTPKHLITATGQRVTLRCSPRSGDLSVYWYQQSLDQGLQFLIQYYNGEERAKGNILERFSAQQFPDLHSELNLSSLELGDSALYFCASRDDGHETQYFGPGTRLLVL.

This clonotype was detected only a few times. J is TRBJ2-7 and V is TRBV27; D is possibly TRBD1 or TRBD2 (6 bases each). The CDR3 has 13 amino acids. In germline, CDR1 is MNHEY, CDR2 SMNVEV (reference sequence). V lost 8 bases to trimming and J lost 7 bases, with 18 bases between them. The CDR3 region has the DNA TGTGCCAGCGGTTGGTCGCAGGGGAGGGAGCAGTACTTC. Translated: CASGWSQGREQYF.

This clonotype was counted between two and nine times. V gene TRBV3-1 combines with J gene TRBJ2-2; D call uncertain. CDR1 is LGHDT and CDR2 is YNNKEL in the germline V gene (reference sequence). V was shortened by 4 bases and J by 7 bases, with 10 bases between the two germline ends. The CDR3 is 13 amino acids. CDR3 loop: CASSREVGGELFF. For the CDR3, the DNA is TGTGCCAGCAGCCGCGAGGTGGGCGGGGAGCTGTTTTTT.

V gene TRBV5-1 combines with J gene TRBJ2-3; 7 bases align to TRBD1. The CDR3 is 14 amino acids. The germline CDR1 and CDR2 sequences are SGHRS and YFSETQ. V lost 2 bases, J lost 14 bases, and 14 bases stayed unmatched. The CDR3 region is CASSLGQGVGLRYF. CDR3 nucleotide sequence: TGCGCCAGCAGCTTAGGGCAGGGGGTAGGTCTTCGGTATTTT.

This clonotype was seen a handful of times. As DNA, the CDR3 is TGCAGTGCTCCGCGGCCAGGGGGTGGCTACGAGCAGTACTTC. Its protein product is CSAPRPGGGYEQYF. The V call is TRBV20-1, the J call TRBJ2-7, with 7 bases identical to TRBD1. Germline-derived CDR1 and CDR2 are DFQATT and SNEGSKA (reference sequence). The CDR3 runs 14 residues. Losses at the gene ends were 5 bases for V and 3 bases for J; bases not matched to a gene: 10.

This clonotype was counted at least ten times. The chain uses TRBV7-2 and TRBJ2-5, with D unclear. Germline-derived CDR1 and CDR2 are SGHTA and FQGNSA. CDR3 size: 12 residues. V was cut by 4 bases and J by 2 bases, with 5 bases left in between. CDR3 loop: CASSSYQETQYF. The DNA of the CDR3 is TGTGCCAGCAGCTCCTATCAAGAGACCCAGTACTTC.

The V call is TRBV4-2, the J call TRBJ2-3; 7 bases are a match to TRBD2. Germline lookup yields CDR1 LGHNA and CDR2 YNFKEQ. V was clipped by 0 bases and J by 0 bases; unmatched bases: 6. There are 17 residues in the CDR3. In DNA form, the CDR3 reads TGTGCCAGCAGCCAAGATAGCGGGCGGGGGAGCACAGATACGCAGTATTTT. Protein sequence: CASSQDSGRGSTDTQYF.

The J gene is TRBJ2-3, the V gene TRBV12-3 or TRBV12-4, with 7 bases aligning to TRBD1. The V segment lost 4 bases and the J segment 2 bases; nucleotides outside the gene matches: 6. The CDR3 consists of 15 residues. CDR3 sequence (DNA): TGTGCCAGCAGTTGGGGACAGCGCCTCACAGATACGCAGTATTTT. Amino acid sequence: CASSWGQRLTDTQYF.

The rearrangement uses TRBV6-2 or TRBV6-3 and TRBJ2-7; 12 bases line up with TRBD1. The CDR3 spans 16 residues. Germline CDR1 MNHEY, CDR2 SVGEGT. The V segment lost 5 bases and the J segment 3 bases; nucleotides outside the gene matches: 8. DNA for the CDR3: TGTGCCAGCAGTACCCGGGACAGGGGGCCCATCTACGAGCAGTACGTC. Its protein product is CASSTRDRGPIYEQYV.

The DNA of the CDR3 is TGTGCCAGCGGAAGATTCGGACCCACCTACGAGCAGTACTTC. Amino acids: CASGRFGPTYEQYF. The chain recombines TRBV6-5 with TRBJ2-7; D is ambiguous. Trimming took off 8 bases at V and 2 bases at J, with 16 bases between the two ends. The CDR3 extends over 14 amino acids. Germline V CDR1 and CDR2: MNHEY, SVGAGI.